This entry lists 5 T cell receptor beta chains sequenced from one sample in a study of blood T cell repertoires in COVID-19. Sequencing was performed with immunoSEQ multiplex PCR; in TCRdb, only in-frame clones are kept and a portion is missing. Here the sample spans some 94,000 clones, around nine tenths being singletons. The sample comprised peripheral blood. The receptors were sampled from a woman aged 60-75 years with COVID-19, enrolled during active disease.

The gene calls are TRBV4-1 and TRBJ2-7, with 8 bases matching TRBD1. After removal of 4 bases from V and 5 bases from J, the junction contained 10 bases not matched to a gene. The CDR3 totals 15 residues. Germline V lookup: CDR1 MGHRA, CDR2 YSYEKL. The CDR3 nucleotides are TGCGCCAGCAGCCTCCGACAGGGGAATAGGAACGAGCAGTACTTC. This sequence encodes CASSLRQGNRNEQYF.

The chain has TRBV6-2 or TRBV6-3 and TRBJ2-1; TRBD1 might be the D (6 bases). V was pared by 4 bases and J by 9 bases, with 19 bases between. This CDR3 region has 15 residues. CDR1 and CDR2 (germline): MNHEY, SVGEGT. The chain's CDR3 is CASSLRYPGTTEQFF. The CDR3 coding sequence is TGTGCCAGCAGTTTACGTTACCCGGGGACAACTGAGCAGTTCTTC.

With regard to this clone: The same CDR3 can be traced to other DNA sequences in this sample. The gene calls are TRBV2 and TRBJ1-2; D not certain. The ends were cut back, 5 bases at V and 7 bases at J, with 14 bases in the middle. In germline, CDR1 is SNHLY, CDR2 FYNNEI. The CDR3 extends over 13 amino acids. The CDR3 is CASSPEGARGYTF. The CDR3 DNA sequence: TGTGCCAGCAGTCCCGAGGGTGCGCGTGGCTACACCTTC.

The CDR3 nucleotides read TGTGCCAGCAGATTCACAGGGTTCGCAGATACGCAGTATTTT. This sequence encodes CASRFTGFADTQYF. The rearrangement joins TRBV2 to TRBJ2-3; weak D call: TRBD1 (6 bases). V was shortened by 6 bases and J by 4 bases, with 14 bases between the two germline ends. Germline V gives CDR1 SNHLY, CDR2 FYNNEI. The CDR3 consists of 14 residues.

The chain is built from TRBV7-8 and TRBJ1-4, with a tentative D call TRBD1 (6 bases). This CDR3 is 15 amino acids long. V lost 1 base and J lost 8, with 14 bases in between. CDR1 and CDR2 from the germline V gene are SGHVS and FQNEAQ. The CDR3 coding sequence is TGTGCCAGCAGCTTAGGGACAGCGAACGGCGAAAAACTGTTTTTT. Translation: CASSLGTANGEKLFF.